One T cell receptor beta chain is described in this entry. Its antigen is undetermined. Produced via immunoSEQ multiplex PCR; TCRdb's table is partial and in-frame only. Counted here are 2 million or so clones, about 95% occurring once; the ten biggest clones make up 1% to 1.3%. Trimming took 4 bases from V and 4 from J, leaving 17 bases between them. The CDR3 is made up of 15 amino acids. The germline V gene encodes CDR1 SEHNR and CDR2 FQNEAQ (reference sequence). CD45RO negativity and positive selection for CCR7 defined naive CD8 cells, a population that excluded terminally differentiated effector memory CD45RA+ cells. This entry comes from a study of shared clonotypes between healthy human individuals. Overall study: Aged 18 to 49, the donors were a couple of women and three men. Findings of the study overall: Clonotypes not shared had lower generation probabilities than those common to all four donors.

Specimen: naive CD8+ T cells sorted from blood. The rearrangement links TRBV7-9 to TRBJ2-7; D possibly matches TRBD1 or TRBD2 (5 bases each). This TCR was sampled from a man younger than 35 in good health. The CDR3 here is CASSSSGGQTYEQYF. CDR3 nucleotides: TGTGCCAGCAGCTCCTCCGGAGGACAAACTTACGAGCAGTACTTC.